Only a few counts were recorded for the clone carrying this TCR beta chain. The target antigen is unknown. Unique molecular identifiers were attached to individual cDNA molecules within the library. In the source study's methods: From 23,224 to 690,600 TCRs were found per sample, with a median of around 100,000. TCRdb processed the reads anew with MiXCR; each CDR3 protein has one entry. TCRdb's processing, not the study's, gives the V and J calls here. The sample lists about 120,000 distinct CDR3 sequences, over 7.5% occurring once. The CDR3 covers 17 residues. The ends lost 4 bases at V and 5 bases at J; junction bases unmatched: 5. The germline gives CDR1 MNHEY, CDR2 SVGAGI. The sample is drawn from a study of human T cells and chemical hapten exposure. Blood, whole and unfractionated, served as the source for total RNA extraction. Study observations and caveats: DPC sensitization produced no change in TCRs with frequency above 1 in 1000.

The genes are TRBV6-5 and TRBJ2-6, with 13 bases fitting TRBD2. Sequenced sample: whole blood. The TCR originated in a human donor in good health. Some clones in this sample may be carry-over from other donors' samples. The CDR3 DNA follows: TGTGCCAGCAGTTTGACTAGCGGGGGGACCCGGGCCAACGTCCTGACTTTC. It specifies CASSLTSGGTRANVLTF.